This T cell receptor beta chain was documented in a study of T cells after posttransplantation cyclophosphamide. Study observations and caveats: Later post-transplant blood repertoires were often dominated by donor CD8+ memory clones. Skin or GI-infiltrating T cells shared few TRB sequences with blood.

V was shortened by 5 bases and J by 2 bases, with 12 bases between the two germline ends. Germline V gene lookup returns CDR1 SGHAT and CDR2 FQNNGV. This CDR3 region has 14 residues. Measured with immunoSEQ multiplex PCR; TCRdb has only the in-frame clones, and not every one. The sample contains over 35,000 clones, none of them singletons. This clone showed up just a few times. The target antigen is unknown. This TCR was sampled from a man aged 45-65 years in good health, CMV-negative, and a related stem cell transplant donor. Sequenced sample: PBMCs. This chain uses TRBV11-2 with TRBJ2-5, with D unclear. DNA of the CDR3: TGTGCCAGCAGCCAAGAGGTACTACAAGAGACCCAGTACTTC. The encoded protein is CASSQEVLQETQYF. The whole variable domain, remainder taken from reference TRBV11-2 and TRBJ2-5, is EAGVAQSPRYKIIEKRQSVAFWCNPISGHATLYWYQQILGQGPKLLIQFQNNGVVDDSQLPKDRFSAERLKGVDSTLKIQPAKLEDSAVYLCASSQEVLQETQYFGPGTRLLVL.